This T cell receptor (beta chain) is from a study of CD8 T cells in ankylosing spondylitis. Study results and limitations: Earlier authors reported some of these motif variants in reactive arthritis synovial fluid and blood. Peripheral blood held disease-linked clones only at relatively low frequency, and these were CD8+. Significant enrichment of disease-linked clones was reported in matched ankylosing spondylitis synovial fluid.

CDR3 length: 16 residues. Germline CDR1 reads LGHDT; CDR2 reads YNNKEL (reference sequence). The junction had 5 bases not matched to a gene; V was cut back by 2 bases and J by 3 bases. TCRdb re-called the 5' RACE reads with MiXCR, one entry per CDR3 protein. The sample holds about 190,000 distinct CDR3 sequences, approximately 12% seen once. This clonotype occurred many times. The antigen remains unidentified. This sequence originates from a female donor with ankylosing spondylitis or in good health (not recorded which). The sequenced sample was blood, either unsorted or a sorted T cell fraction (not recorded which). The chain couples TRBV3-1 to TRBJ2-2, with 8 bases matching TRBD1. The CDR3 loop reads CASSQLTGGYTGELFF. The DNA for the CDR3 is TGTGCCAGCAGCCAACTTACAGGGGGATACACCGGGGAGCTGTTTTTT.